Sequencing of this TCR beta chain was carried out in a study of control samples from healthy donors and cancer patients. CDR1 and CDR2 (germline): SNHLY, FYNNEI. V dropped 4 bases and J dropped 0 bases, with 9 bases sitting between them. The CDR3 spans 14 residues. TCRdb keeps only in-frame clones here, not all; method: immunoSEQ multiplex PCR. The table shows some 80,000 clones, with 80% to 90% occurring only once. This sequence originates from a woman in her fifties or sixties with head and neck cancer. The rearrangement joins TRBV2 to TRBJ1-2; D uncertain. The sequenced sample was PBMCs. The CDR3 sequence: CASSVQRTNYGYTF. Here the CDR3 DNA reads TGTGCCAGCAGTGTTCAGCGAACTAACTATGGCTACACCTTC.